A selection of T cell receptor beta chains follows, all from one sample in a study of CD4+ T cells in melanoma. This table comes from immunoSEQ multiplex PCR, and its TCRdb copy is limited to in-frame clones, with some not included. This table has about 50,000 clones, 75% to 90% appearing once. The sample taken for sequencing was peripheral blood. The source of these receptors is a human donor with melanoma. Each CDR3 is given with its conserved first and last residue. The D gene is left open where the match is weak.

J gene	V gene	D gene	CDR3 DNA	CDR3 protein
TRBJ2-1	TRBV11-2	-	TGTGCCAGCAGCCCCTCCGGGGGCGGGGGCTTCGGTGAGCAGTTCTTC	CASSPSGGGGFGEQFF
TRBJ2-2	TRBV5-4	TRBD2	TGTGCCGGCAGCCGGGACTATAACACCGGGGAGCTGTTTTTT	CAGSRDYNTGELFF
TRBJ1-1	TRBV10-3	TRBD1	TGTGCCATCAGCGGACAGGGGGCGGACACTGAAGCTTTCTTT	CAISGQGADTEAFF
TRBJ2-3	TRBV29-1	TRBD2	TGCAGCGTTGGTCGGGGGGTAAGCACAGATACGCAGTATTTT	CSVGRGVSTDTQYF
TRBJ1-4	TRBV21-1	-	TGTGCCAGCAGCAAGTCCCTTTATGACAGGGGTCGTTATGAAAAACTGTTTTTT	CASSKSLYDRGRYEKLFF
TRBJ1-6	TRBV30	-	TGTGCCTGGAGTTCCTCCTCCTATAATTCACCCCTCCACTTT	CAWSSSSYNSPLHF
TRBJ2-2	TRBV4-1	-	TGCGCCAGCAGCCACCTCATCCCGACAGGAGTGAACACCGGGGAGCTGTTTTTT	CASSHLIPTGVNTGELFF
TRBJ1-1	TRBV11-2	-	TGTGCCAGCAGGTGGGTTCTGGGGAACACTGAAGCTTTCTTT	CASRWVLGNTEAFF
TRBJ2-1	TRBV5-4	-	TGTGCCAGCAGCCGGACGATGGCGAGCTCCTACAATGAGCAGTTCTTC	CASSRTMASSYNEQFF
TRBJ1-1	TRBV5-4	-	TGTGCCAGCAGCTTGGCCGGGGGTGAAGCTTTCTTT	CASSLAGGEAFF